One sample yielded the 18 T cell receptor beta chains listed below, sequenced in a study of regulatory T cells in long-lasting Graves disease. The authors built TCR beta libraries using iRepertoire HTBI primers and Arm-PCR of CDR3 regions. TCRdb used MiXCR to reprocess the multiplex PCR reads, holding one entry per CDR3 protein. The table lists hundreds of thousands of distinct CDR3 sequences, approximately 15% of them singletons, with 18% in the top ten. The time point was: newly diagnosed GD, antithyroid drugs for less than 3 months. PBMCs provided the RNA from which the TCR library was made. This sample also belongs to another study, concerning T cells in Graves' hyperthyroidism and ophthalmopathy.

The sequencing here drew on peripheral blood mononuclear cells (PBMCs), taken at new diagnosis, from a patient treated with antithyroid drugs. The receptors come from a woman in her thirties with Graves disease.

The chain links TRBV19 to TRBJ2-1; 10 bases agree with TRBD2. In germline, CDR1 is LNHDA, CDR2 SQIVND (reference sequence). The V and J ends lost 6 bases and 0 bases, in that order; junction bases with no gene match: 8. The CDR3 has 17 residues. The CDR3 sequence is CASSNHPSGSSYNEQFF. The CDR3 region has the DNA TGTGCCAGTAGCAATCACCCTAGCGGGAGCTCCTACAATGAGCAGTTCTTC.

Ten or more counts support this clonotype. The V and J genes are TRBV3-1 and TRBJ1-1; TRBD1 is a possible D gene (5 bases). CDR3 length equals 13 residues. Trimming shortened V by 5 bases and J by 8 bases, and 15 bases separated the two germline ends. Per the germline V gene, CDR1 is LGHDT and CDR2 is YNNKEL (reference sequence). The CDR3 here is CASSYGTPREAFF. DNA for the CDR3: TGTGCCAGCAGCTATGGGACCCCAAGAGAAGCTTTCTTT.

In its sample, this clonotype was seen many times. This chain links TRBV7-2 with TRBJ1-6; D is ambiguous. The CDR3 has 15 amino acids. The germline V gene has CDR1 SGHTA and CDR2 FQGNSA. Trimming pared 4 bases from V and 9 bases from J, leaving 16 bases between. CDR3 loop: CASSYMSGIGSPLHF. CDR3 coding DNA: TGTGCCAGCAGCTATATGTCGGGGATCGGTTCACCCCTCCACTTT. The full variable domain, rest sourced from reference TRBV7-2 and TRBJ1-6, is GAGVSQSPSNKVTEKGKDVELRCDPISGHTALYWYRQSLGQGLEFLIYFQGNSAPDKSGLPSDRFSAERTGGSVSTLTIQRTQQEDSAVYLCASSYMSGIGSPLHFGNGTRLTVT.

The V and J genes are TRBV27 and TRBJ1-5, with 8 bases that match TRBD1. Germline values: CDR1 MNHEY, CDR2 SMNVEV (reference sequence). The CDR3 sequence is 14 residues long. Unmatched junction bases numbered 8, after V lost 3 bases and J lost 10 bases. The CDR3 DNA reads as TGTGCCAGCAGTTTCACGGACAGGGCAGGCCCCCAGCATTTT. As protein: CASSFTDRAGPQHF.

This chain connects TRBV9 to TRBJ2-1; no clear D. V shed 4 bases and J shed 5 bases, with 10 bases lying between them. The CDR3 runs 13 residues. Looked up from germline, CDR1 is SGDLS and CDR2 is YYNGEE. The CDR3 region is CASSSSDDNEQFF. As DNA, the CDR3 is TGTGCCAGCAGCTCAAGCGATGACAATGAGCAGTTCTTC.

The rearrangement joins TRBV12-3 or TRBV12-4 to TRBJ2-5; unclear D gene. The length of the CDR3 is 13 residues. V was shortened by 3 bases and J by 5 bases, with 10 bases between the two germline ends. In DNA, the CDR3 is TGTGCCAGCAGTTTCGGCGGTTGGGAGACCCAGTACTTC. Translating gives CASSFGGWETQYF.

The table lists this clonotype with a few counts. The V gene is TRBV18, the J gene TRBJ1-2, with 9 nucleotides matching TRBD1. Germline V gene data show CDR1 as KGHSH and CDR2 as LQKENI. V shed 2 bases, J shed 5 bases, and the junction held 3 bases outside the gene matches. This CDR3 is 14 amino acids long. CDR3 DNA sequence: TGTGCCAGCTCACCAAGGGACAGGGTGTATGGCTACACCTTC. Amino acid sequence: CASSPRDRVYGYTF.

This chain connects TRBV6-1 to TRBJ2-1; 9 bases are a match to TRBD2. Per the germline V gene, CDR1 is MNHNS and CDR2 is SASEGT. The CDR3 is 13 amino acids. The V and J ends lost 6 bases and 8 bases, in that order; junction bases with no gene match: 5. This CDR3 is CASRGLADDEQFF. CDR3 nucleotide sequence: TGTGCCAGCAGGGGACTAGCCGACGATGAGCAGTTCTTC.

This clonotype occurred many times. The chain is built from TRBV20-1 and TRBJ2-6; the D gene is possibly TRBD1 (8 bases). Trimming pared 3 bases from V and 4 bases from J, leaving 19 bases between. The CDR3 is 17 amino acids. Germline V gene sequence: CDR1 DFQATT, CDR2 SNEGSKA (reference sequence). The chain's CDR3 is CSASHRGGTAGANVLTF. The CDR3 DNA reads TGCAGTGCTAGCCACAGGGGGGGCACTGCGGGGGCCAACGTCCTGACTTTC.

There are a few counts of this clonotype. A much larger clone lies one base from this, so it may be a read error. This chain joins TRBV6-1 and TRBJ1-1; 9 bases are a match to TRBD1. This CDR3 has 14 amino acids. Germline CDR1 is MNHNS and CDR2 is SASEGT. In DNA form, the CDR3 reads TGTGCCAGCGGAAAAGACAGGGGGAACACTGGAGCTTTCTTT. Its translation: CASGKDRGNTGAFF.

A word on this clonotype: This sequence may be a read error, since a much larger clone differs from it by one base. The chain has TRBV12-3 or TRBV12-4 and TRBJ2-2; possibly TRBD2 for D (6 bases). The CDR3 runs to 15 residues. The CDR3 DNA follows: TGTGCCAGCGGTTTGCGGAGTGGAGGGGCCGGGGAGCTGTTTTTT. Translating it yields CASGLRSGGAGELFF.

The chain is built from TRBV7-8 and TRBJ2-7; D ambiguous. V was pared by 1 base and J by 0 bases, with 13 bases between. The CDR3 sequence is 16 residues long. From germline, CDR1 is SGHVS and CDR2 FQNEAQ. CDR3 bases: TGTGCCAGCAGCTTAGGGGTCTTGGGAAGCTCCTACGAGCAGTACTTC. Amino acids: CASSLGVLGSSYEQYF.

About this clonotype itself: Possible read error: a much larger clone is one base away. The gene calls are TRBV7-9 and TRBJ1-1; D call uncertain. The CDR3 runs 8 residues. Germline V lookup: CDR1 SEHNR, CDR2 FQNEAQ (reference sequence). The CDR3 nucleotides are TGTGTCAGCCAAGAAGCTTTCTTT. Translated: CVSQEAFF.

The genes are TRBV5-1 and TRBJ1-4; possible D gene TRBD1, 5 bases. V lost 2 bases to trimming and J lost 8 bases, with 16 bases between them. This CDR3 comprises 15 residues. The germline gives CDR1 SGHRS, CDR2 YFSETQ. This CDR3 is CASSFGDSRGEKLFF. DNA for the CDR3: TGCGCCAGCAGCTTTGGGGACTCGAGAGGGGAAAAACTGTTTTTT. The whole variable domain, filled in from reference TRBV5-1 and TRBJ1-4, reads KAGVTQTPRYLIKTRGQQVTLSCSPISGHRSVSWYQQTPGQGLQFLFEYFSETQRNKGNFPGRFSGRQFSNSRSEMNVSTLELGDSALYLCASSFGDSRGEKLFFGSGTQLSVL.

This clonotype was counted only a few times. The gene calls are TRBV18 and TRBJ2-7; D might be TRBD1 (6 bases). The germline CDR1 and CDR2 sequences are KGHSH and LQKENI. The germline V and J ends were trimmed by 7 bases and 0 bases, with 13 bases remaining between them. The CDR3 consists of 14 residues. The CDR3: CASFTDRSSYEQYF. As DNA, the CDR3 is TGTGCCAGCTTCACGGACAGAAGCTCCTACGAGCAGTACTTC.

This clonotype has more than one count but fewer than ten. V and J are TRBV9 and TRBJ1-3; possibly TRBD1 for D (5 bases). V shed 4 bases and J shed 2 bases, with 19 bases lying between them. Germline loops: CDR1 SGDLS, CDR2 YYNGEE. The CDR3 covers 17 residues. The CDR3 is CASSSAGTALTGNTIYF. The CDR3 DNA follows: TGTGCCAGCAGCTCCGCCGGGACCGCCTTAACTGGAAACACCATATATTTT.

This clonotype was observed many times. This chain uses TRBV28 with TRBJ2-5; D may be TRBD1 or TRBD2 (5 bases each). The CDR3 totals 15 residues. The germline V gene has CDR1 MDHEN and CDR2 SYDVKM. Deletions cut 2 bases from V and 7 bases from J, with 17 bases between. The CDR3 nucleotides are TGTGCCAGCAGTTTACAGGGTTCGGGGTCTGGGACCCAGTACTTC. Encoded protein: CASSLQGSGSGTQYF.

Only a few counts were recorded for this clonotype. This sequence joins TRBV19 and TRBJ1-5, with TRBD1 as a possible D gene (6 bases). The germline V gene encodes CDR1 LNHDA and CDR2 SQIVND (reference sequence). V was cut by 4 bases and J by 3 bases, with 13 bases left in between. There are 15 residues in the CDR3. The CDR3: CASSTGQFYNQPQHF. CDR3 bases: TGTGCCAGTAGTACAGGACAGTTTTACAATCAGCCCCAGCATTTT.